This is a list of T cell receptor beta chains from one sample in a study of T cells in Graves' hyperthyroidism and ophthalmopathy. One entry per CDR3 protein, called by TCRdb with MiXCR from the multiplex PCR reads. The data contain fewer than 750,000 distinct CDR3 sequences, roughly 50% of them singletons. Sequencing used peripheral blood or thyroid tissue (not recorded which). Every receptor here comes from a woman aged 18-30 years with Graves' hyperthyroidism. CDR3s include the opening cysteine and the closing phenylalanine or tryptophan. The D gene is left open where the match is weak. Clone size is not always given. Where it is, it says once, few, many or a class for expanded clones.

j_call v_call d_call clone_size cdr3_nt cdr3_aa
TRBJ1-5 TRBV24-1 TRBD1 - TGTGCCACCAGCTTGTCGGGACAGGGCAATCAGCCCCAGCATTTT CATSLSGQGNQPQHF
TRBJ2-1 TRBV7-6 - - TGTGCCAGCAGCTCGCGGGGTAGCGTTAACAATGAGCAGTTCTTC CASSSRGSVNNEQFF
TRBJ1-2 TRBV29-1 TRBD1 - TGCAGCTTGTGGACAGGGGATGGCTACACCTTC CSLWTGDGYTF
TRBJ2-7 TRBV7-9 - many TGTGCCAGCATTTCCCAGGCGTACGAGCAGTACTTC CASISQAYEQYF
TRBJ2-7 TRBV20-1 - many TGCAGTGCTAGAGACGCCGGGATTAGGTTTGGCGAGCAGTACTTC CSARDAGIRFGEQYF
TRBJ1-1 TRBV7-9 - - TGTGCCAGCAGCGCCCGGACAGCCAGTGCCACTGAAGCTTTCTTT CASSARTASATEAFF
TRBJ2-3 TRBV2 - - TGTGCCAGCACCCTGGGGGATGCCGAGGGTACGCAGTATTTT CASTLGDAEGTQYF
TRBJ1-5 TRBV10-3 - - TGTGCCATCAGACCCCGGGAAGCGGGCCAGCCCCAGCATTTT CAIRPREAGQPQHF
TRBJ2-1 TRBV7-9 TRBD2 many TGTGCCAGCAGCTTAGCCCTAGCGGGAGGGCCAGGGTATTTGAATGAGCAGTTCTTC CASSLALAGGPGYLNEQFF
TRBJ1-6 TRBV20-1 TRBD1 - TGCAGTGCTAGAGATCCGACAGGGAGCTCACCCCTCCACTTT CSARDPTGSSPLHF
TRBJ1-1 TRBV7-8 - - TGTGCCAGCAGCCCCCCAGCGACTAGCGGGACTGAAGCTTTCTTT CASSPPATSGTEAFF
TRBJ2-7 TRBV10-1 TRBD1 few TGCGCCAGCAGTAAAAAACAACTTTCTTCGGGACAGATCAGCTCCTACGAGCAGTACTTC CASSKKQLSSGQISSYEQYF
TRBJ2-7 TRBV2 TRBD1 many TGTGCCAGCAGTGAGTGGCAGGGGGCGCGCGAGCAGTACTTC CASSEWQGAREQYF
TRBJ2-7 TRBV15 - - TGTGCCACCAGTGAGGGACGTGGTCACGAGCAGTACTTC CATSEGRGHEQYF
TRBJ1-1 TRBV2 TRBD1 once TGTGCCAGCACCAGACCCGGGGGACAGGGGAGGGCTTTCTTT CASTRPGGQGRAFF
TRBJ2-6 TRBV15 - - TGTGCCACCAGTGGAGGGGCCAACGTCCTGACTTTC CATSGGANVLTF
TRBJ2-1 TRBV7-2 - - TGTGCCAGCAGCGTTAGCGGAGAAAACAATGAGCAGTTCTTC CASSVSGENNEQFF
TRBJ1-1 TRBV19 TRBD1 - TGTGCCAGTAGTGACAGGGGATTGCGGAACACTGAAGCTTTCTTT CASSDRGLRNTEAFF
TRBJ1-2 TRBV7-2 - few TGTGCCAGCAGCTTAGAGGGGACCGGCTACACCTTC CASSLEGTGYTF
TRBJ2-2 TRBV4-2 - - TGTGCCAGCAGCCAAGGCGCTCAGGGGACCGGGGAGCTGTTTTTT CASSQGAQGTGELFF
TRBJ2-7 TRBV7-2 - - TGTGCCAGCAGCTTAACGACCTCCGTGACCGAGCAGTACTTC CASSLTTSVTEQYF
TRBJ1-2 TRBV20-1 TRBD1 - TGCAGTCAGGGGACAGTCTATGGCTACACCTTC CSQGTVYGYTF
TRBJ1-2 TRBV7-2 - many TGTGCCAGCAGTACAACCGCATCAGTCTATGGCTACACCTTC CASSTTASVYGYTF
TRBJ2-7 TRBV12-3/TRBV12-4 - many TGTGCCAGCAGTTTGGATACGTCCATTTACGAGCAGTACTTC CASSLDTSIYEQYF
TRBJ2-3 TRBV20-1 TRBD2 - TGCAGTGCCAGCGGACTAGCGGGAGTAACAGATACGCAGTATTTT CSASGLAGVTDTQYF
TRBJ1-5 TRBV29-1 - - TGCAGCGTTGAACCCAGGACCGTGGCGGGGGAGACCCAGCATTTT CSVEPRTVAGETQHF
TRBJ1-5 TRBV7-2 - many TGTGCCAGCAGCCACGGGCCGGGGAATCAGCCCCAGCATTTT CASSHGPGNQPQHF
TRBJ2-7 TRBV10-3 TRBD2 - TGTGCCATCAGTACTAGCGGGAGTTACGAGCAGTACTTC CAISTSGSYEQYF
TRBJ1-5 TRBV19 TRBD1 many TGTGCCGGGGGACAGGGGATAAGCAATCAGCCCCAGCATTTT CAGGQGISNQPQHF
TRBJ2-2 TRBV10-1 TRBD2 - TGCGCCAGCAGTGAGTCCCCCCTCGGGACTAGCGGGAGGAGTTACACCGGGGAGCTGTTTTTT CASSESPLGTSGRSYTGELFF
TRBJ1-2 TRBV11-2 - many TGTGCCAGCAGCTTAGGCCACCTTTTGGACTATGGCTACACCTTC CASSLGHLLDYGYTF
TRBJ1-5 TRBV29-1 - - TGCAGCGCTAGACAGGCCGATCAGCCCCAGCATTTT CSARQADQPQHF
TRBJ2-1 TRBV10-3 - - TGTGCCATCTACGTGGTGGGGTACAATGAGCAGTTCTTC CAIYVVGYNEQFF
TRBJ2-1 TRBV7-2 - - TGTGCCAGCAGCCCTGACACCGGAAAGCAGTTCTTC CASSPDTGKQFF
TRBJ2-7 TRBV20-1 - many TGCAGTACCTCTCTCGGGGGCAGGGGCCACGAGCAGTACTTC CSTSLGGRGHEQYF
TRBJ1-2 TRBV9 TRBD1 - TGTGCCAGCAGCACCGGGACAGCGTACTATGGCTACACCTTC CASSTGTAYYGYTF
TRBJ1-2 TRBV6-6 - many TGTGCCAGCAGTTACTCCAACAGGGAAGGGTGGGGCTACACCTTC CASSYSNREGWGYTF
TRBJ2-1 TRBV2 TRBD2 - TGTGCCAGCAGCTTTACGGGACTAGCGGGAGGTGAGCAGTTCTTC CASSFTGLAGGEQFF
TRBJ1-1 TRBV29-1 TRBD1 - TGCAGCGTACTCCCGGGACAGGGGGTGGCTGAAGCTTTCTTT CSVLPGQGVAEAFF
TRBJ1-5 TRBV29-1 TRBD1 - TGCAGCGCTAGACAGGGGGGGGCTTATAGCAATCAGCCCCAGCATTTT CSARQGGAYSNQPQHF
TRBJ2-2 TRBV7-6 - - TGTGCCAGCAGCCGACGAGGGGGAGACACCGGGGAGCTGTTTTTT CASSRRGGDTGELFF
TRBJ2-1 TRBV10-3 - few TGTGCCATCAGCTCCGGACTCCCCGCCGGCAATGAGCAGTTCTTC CAISSGLPAGNEQFF
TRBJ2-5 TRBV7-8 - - TGCGCCAGCAGCCCCACGGGACATTCGTACCAAGAGACCCAGTACTTC CASSPTGHSYQETQYF
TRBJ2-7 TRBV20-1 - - TGCAGTGCTAGAGATCGGGACGACAGCTCCTACAATGAGCAGTACTTC CSARDRDDSSYNEQYF
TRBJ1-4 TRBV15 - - TGTGCCACCAGCGCTACAGGAGGCTCTGGAAAACTGTTTTTT CATSATGGSGKLFF
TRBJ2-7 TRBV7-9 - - TGTGCCAGCAGCTCGGACGTCGGGACCTACGAGCAGTACTTC CASSSDVGTYEQYF
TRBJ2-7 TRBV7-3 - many TGTGCCAGCAGCCCCCGGATGGGGGAAGAGCAGTACTTC CASSPRMGEEQYF
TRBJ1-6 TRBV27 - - TGTGCCAGCAGTTTCCGCACAGGCGCCTATAATTCACCCCTCCACTTT CASSFRTGAYNSPLHF
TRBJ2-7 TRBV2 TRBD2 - TGTGCCAGCAAGACGGGACTAGCGGGAGAAGGGTCCTACGAGCAGTACTTC CASKTGLAGEGSYEQYF
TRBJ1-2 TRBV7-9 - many TGTGCCAGCAGCTTAGCCGAGGCAGGTTATGGCTACACCTTC CASSLAEAGYGYTF
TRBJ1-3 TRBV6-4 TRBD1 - TGTGCCAGCAGTGACCGGGACAGGTCAGGAGGAAACACCATATATTTT CASSDRDRSGGNTIYF
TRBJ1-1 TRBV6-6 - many TGTGCCAGCAGTTACTCGAGACAAATGGGGTTAAACACTGAAGCTTTCTTT CASSYSRQMGLNTEAFF